This T cell receptor beta chain was sequenced during a study of shared clonotypes between healthy human individuals. Here immunoSEQ multiplex PCR was the method, and the copy in TCRdb shows in-frame clones only, minus some. Of about 980,000 clones listed, approximately 80% are singletons. Whole-study results and caveats: A few donors had around 5% of their naive CD4 clonotypes in common. Despite large depth, sorted-subset datasets appeared incompletely sequenced.

This clone was counted between two and nine times. What it binds is not known. Recent acute infections and vaccinations were absent in the healthy HIV-negative adult donors. CDR1 MNHNS and CDR2 SASEGT come from the germline V gene. Germline trimming cut 3 bases from V and 2 bases from J; bases unmatched to any gene: 9. The CDR3 is 17 residues long. The sample taken for sequencing was memory CD4+ T cells sorted from blood. Subset specified: CD45RA-negative fraction. The chain uses TRBV6-1 and TRBJ1-2; 10 bases map to TRBD1. The clonotype comes from a young man in good health. DNA of the CDR3: TGTGCCAGCAGTGACGACCTCTGGACAGGGGGAAACTATGGCTACACCTTC. This codes for CASSDDLWTGGNYGYTF.